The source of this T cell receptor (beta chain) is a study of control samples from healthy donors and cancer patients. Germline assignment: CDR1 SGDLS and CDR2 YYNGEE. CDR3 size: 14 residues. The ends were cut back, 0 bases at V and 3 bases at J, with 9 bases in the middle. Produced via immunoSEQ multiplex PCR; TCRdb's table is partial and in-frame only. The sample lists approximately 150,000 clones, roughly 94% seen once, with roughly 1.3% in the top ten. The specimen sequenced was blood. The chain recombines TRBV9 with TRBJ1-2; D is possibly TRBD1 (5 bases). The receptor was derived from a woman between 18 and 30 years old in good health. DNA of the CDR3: TGTGCCAGCAGCGTAGAAGTAGGGGACTATGGCTACACCTTC. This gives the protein CASSVEVGDYGYTF.